A selection of T cell receptor beta chains follows, all from one sample in a study of T cell repertoires in cytomegalovirus infection. Antigens for these TCRs are unknown. TCRdb reprocessed the reads with MiXCR, giving one entry per CDR3 protein. The table has some 900,000 distinct CDR3 sequences, 30% to 35% seen once. Sequences were derived from cultured CD8+ T cells from PBMCs, sampled from culture after CMV antigen stimulation. The receptors stem from a human donor in good health (CMV status not recorded). Some clones in this sample may be carry-over from other donors' samples. The conserved cysteine and the conserved F or W are not part of the CDR3 here. Clone size is stated in some rows and not others, as once, few, many or a class when expanded.

j_gene | v_gene | abundance | CDR3aa
TRBJ1-1 | TRBV12-3/TRBV12-4 | - | AGSYFRENTEAF
TRBJ2-1 | TRBV7-4 | - | ASSPKEGPRTDEQF
TRBJ1-5 | TRBV7-6 | once | ASSLAGGVCQPQH
TRBJ2-7 | TRBV7-9 | - | AFEEGTYEQY
TRBJ1-1 | TRBV5-5 | - | ASSPVGGSLRDTEAF
TRBJ1-1 | TRBV27 | few | ASLKPGGRAF
TRBJ2-1 | TRBV7-6 | - | ASSLGGGTIYNEQF
TRBJ2-1 | TRBV27 | few | ASSFHRRQGSYNEQF
TRBJ1-6 | TRBV6-1 | - | ASNGQANYNSPLH
TRBJ2-1 | TRBV19 | - | ASLNSGNEQF
TRBJ2-3 | TRBV6-1 | few | ASSYDTFTDTQY
TRBJ2-4 | TRBV7-8 | - | ASSLYREGAKNIQY
TRBJ1-1 | TRBV7-9 | - | ASSSQGERRPEAF
TRBJ2-1 | TRBV5-1 | - | ASSLDQGASSYNEQF
TRBJ1-1 | TRBV5-8 | - | ALSGGFNTEAF
TRBJ2-1 | TRBV7-6 | many | ASSPHERGYSYNEQF
TRBJ1-1 | TRBV6-5 | - | ASSPIRGRLTEAF
TRBJ1-4 | TRBV7-2 | many | ASSPEATNEKLF
TRBJ2-3 | TRBV9 | - | ASSPIQGGSTDTQY
TRBJ2-1 | TRBV7-6 | many | ASSGTGSPYEQF
TRBJ1-2 | TRBV19 | few | ASSKRANPRDGYT